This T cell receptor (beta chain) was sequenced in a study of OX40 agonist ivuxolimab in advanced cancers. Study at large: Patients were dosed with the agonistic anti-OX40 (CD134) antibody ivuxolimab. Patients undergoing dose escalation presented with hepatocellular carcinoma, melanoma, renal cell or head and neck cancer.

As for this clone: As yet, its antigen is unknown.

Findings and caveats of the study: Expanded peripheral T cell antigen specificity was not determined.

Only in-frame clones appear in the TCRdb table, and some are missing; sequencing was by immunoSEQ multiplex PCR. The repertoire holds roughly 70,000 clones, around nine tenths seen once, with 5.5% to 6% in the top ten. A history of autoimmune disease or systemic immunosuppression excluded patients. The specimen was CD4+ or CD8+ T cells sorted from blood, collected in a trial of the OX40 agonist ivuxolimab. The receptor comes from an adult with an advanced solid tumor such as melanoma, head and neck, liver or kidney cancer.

CDR3 coding DNA: TGTGCCAGCAGCTTCGGACAGGTACACTACGAGCAGTACTTC. Amino acid sequence: CASSFGQVHYEQYF. The rearrangement links TRBV5-4 to TRBJ2-7; 7 positions match TRBD1. V lost 2 bases, J lost 3 bases, and 5 bases stayed unmatched. The germline CDR1 and CDR2 sequences are SGHNT and YYREEE (reference sequence). The CDR3 length is 14 residues.